Reported below is one TCR beta chain. Generated by immunoSEQ multiplex PCR, the TCRdb table keeps only in-frame clones and is missing some. Of 110,000 or so clones in the sample, around 90% were seen once. This sample is part of a study of glioma-infiltrating T cells after dendritic cell vaccination. Study information: Patients had newly diagnosed or recurrent glioblastoma and received dendritic cell vaccines.

Time point meaning: after dendritic cell vaccination, including at tumor progression/relapse. This clonotype was sampled from a human donor with glioblastoma. The specimen comprised blood, sampled after dendritic cell vaccination.

As DNA, the CDR3 is TGTGCCAGCAGCCTACAGGGACCCTATGGCTACACCTTC. The encoded protein is CASSLQGPYGYTF. V and J are TRBV5-4 and TRBJ1-2; the D gene is possibly TRBD1 (6 bases). The V gene's germline CDR1 is SGHNT and CDR2 YYREEE (reference sequence). V lost 4 bases and J lost 4, with 11 bases in between. This CDR3 has 13 amino acids.